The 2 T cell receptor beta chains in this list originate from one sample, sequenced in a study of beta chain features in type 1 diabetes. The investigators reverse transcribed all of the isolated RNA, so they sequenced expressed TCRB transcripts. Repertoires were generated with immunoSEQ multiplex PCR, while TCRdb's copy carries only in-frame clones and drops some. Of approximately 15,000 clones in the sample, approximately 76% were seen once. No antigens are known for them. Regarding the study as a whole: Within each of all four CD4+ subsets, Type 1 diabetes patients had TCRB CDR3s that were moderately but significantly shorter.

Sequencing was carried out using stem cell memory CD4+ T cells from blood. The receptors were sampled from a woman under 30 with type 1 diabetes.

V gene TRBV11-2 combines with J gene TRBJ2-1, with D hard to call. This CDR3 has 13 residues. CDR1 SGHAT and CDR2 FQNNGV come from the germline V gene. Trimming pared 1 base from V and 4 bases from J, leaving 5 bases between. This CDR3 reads CASSLAGYNEQFF. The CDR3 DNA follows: TGTGCCAGCAGCTTAGCGGGTTACAATGAGCAGTTCTTC.

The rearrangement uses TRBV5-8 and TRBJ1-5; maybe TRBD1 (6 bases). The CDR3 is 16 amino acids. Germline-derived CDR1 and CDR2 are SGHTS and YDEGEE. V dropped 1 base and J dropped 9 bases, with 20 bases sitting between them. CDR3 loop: CASSLYWGGGNTPQHF. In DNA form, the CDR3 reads TGTGCCAGCAGCTTGTATTGGGGGGGCGGTAATACGCCCCAGCATTTT.